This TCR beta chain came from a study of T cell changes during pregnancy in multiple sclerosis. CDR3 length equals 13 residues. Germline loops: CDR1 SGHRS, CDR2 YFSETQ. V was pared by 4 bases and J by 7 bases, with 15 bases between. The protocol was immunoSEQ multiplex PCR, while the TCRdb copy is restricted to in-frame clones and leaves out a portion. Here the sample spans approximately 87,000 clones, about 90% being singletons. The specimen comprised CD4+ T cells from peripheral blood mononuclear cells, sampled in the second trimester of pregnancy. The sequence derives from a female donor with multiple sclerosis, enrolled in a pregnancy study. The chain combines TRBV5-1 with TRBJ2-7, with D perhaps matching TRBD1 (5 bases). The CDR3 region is CASSPGSVWEQYF. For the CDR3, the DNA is TGCGCCAGCAGCCCAGGGTCAGTCTGGGAGCAGTACTTC.